What follows describes a single T cell receptor (beta chain). The sample comes from a study of T cell clonotyping in hematopoietic cell transplantation. Sequenced by immunoSEQ multiplex PCR; TCRdb stores in-frame clones only, minus some. The profile shows around 9,000 clones, under 85% of them singletons. From germline, CDR1 is SGHRS and CDR2 YFSETQ. The length of the CDR3 is 17 residues. After removal of 0 bases from V and 5 bases from J, the junction contained 9 bases not matched to a gene. This TCR was recovered from a male patient between 55 and 70 years old who had an allogeneic stem cell transplant from an unrelated donor, so the T cells may come from the graft donor. Some clones in this sample may be carry-over from other donors' samples. Sample: PBMCs, taken at the time of graft-versus-host disease after allogeneic stem cell transplant. The chain carries TRBV5-1 and TRBJ2-3; 10 bases fit TRBD2. CDR3 bases: TGCGCCAGCAGCTTGGATAGCGGGGGGCAACCAGGAGATACGCAGTATTTT. It specifies CASSLDSGGQPGDTQYF. The variable domain in full, with the rest retrieved from reference TRBV5-1 and TRBJ2-3, is KAGVTQTPRYLIKTRGQQVTLSCSPISGHRSVSWYQQTPGQGLQFLFEYFSETQRNKGNFPGRFSGRQFSNSRSEMNVSTLELGDSALYLCASSLDSGGQPGDTQYFGPGTRLTVL.